This entry lists 16 T cell receptor beta chains sequenced from one sample in a study of blood T cell repertoires in COVID-19. Only in-frame clones appear in the TCRdb table, and some are missing; sequencing was by immunoSEQ multiplex PCR. The repertoire holds some 180,000 clones, more than 80% seen once, with just under 8.5% in the top ten. Sequencing used peripheral blood. Receptors were obtained from a woman aged 55-69 years with acute or convalescent COVID-19.

This chain connects TRBV6-5 to TRBJ1-2; no firm D call. Germline lookup yields CDR1 MNHEY and CDR2 SVGAGI. V was cut by 8 bases and J by 7 bases, with 14 bases left in between. The CDR3 loop spans 12 amino acids. CDR3 residues: CASSGRVGGYTF. The CDR3 region has the DNA TGTGCCAGCTCTGGGAGGGTAGGTGGCTACACCTTC.

The chain carries TRBV11-3 and TRBJ2-7, with unresolved D. Germline CDR1 reads SGHNT; CDR2 reads YENEEA. Trimming took off 4 bases at V and 0 bases at J, with 4 bases between the two ends. This CDR3 comprises 12 residues. CDR3 bases: TGTGCCAGCAGCTCGAGCTCCTACGAGCAGTACGTC. Translating gives CASSSSSYEQYV.

V usage is TRBV18 and J usage is TRBJ2-7, with 8 bases fitting TRBD2. The germline V gene encodes CDR1 KGHSH and CDR2 LQKENI. V lost 1 base and J lost 2; bases outside the gene matches: 7. CDR3 size: 16 residues. CDR3: CASSPLAGSRPYEQYF. The CDR3 DNA reads as TGTGCCAGCTCACCACTAGCGGGATCCCGCCCCTACGAGCAGTACTTC.

The gene calls are TRBV2 and TRBJ1-5; 9 bases line up with TRBD1. The CDR3 loop spans 18 amino acids. V dropped 5 bases and J dropped 1; count of bases not matched to a gene: 12. Germline assignment: CDR1 SNHLY and CDR2 FYNNEI. The CDR3 DNA reads as TGTGCCAGCAGTCCGGGACAGGGCGGTTTCGGGAGCAATCAGCCCCAGCATTTT. Its protein product is CASSPGQGGFGSNQPQHF.

This sequence joins TRBV19 and TRBJ1-3; no definite D call. Trimming stripped 3 bases from V and 0 bases from J, with 6 bases between. Germline V gives CDR1 LNHDA, CDR2 SQIVND (reference sequence). CDR3 length: 14 residues. This chain's CDR3 is CASSISYSGNTIYF. The CDR3 DNA reads as TGTGCCAGTAGTATCTCCTACTCTGGAAACACCATATATTTT. Looking up the rest from reference TRBV19 and TRBJ1-3 gives the full variable domain: DGGITQSPKYLFRKEGQNVTLSCEQNLNHDAMYWYRQDPGQGLRLIYYSQIVNDFQKGDIAEGYSVSREKKESFPLTVTSAQKNPTAFYLCASSISYSGNTIYFGEGSWLTVV.

As for this clone: This specimen includes other DNA sequences encoding the same CDR3. The V call is TRBV19, the J call TRBJ2-3, with 9 bases fitting TRBD2. Looked up from germline, CDR1 is LNHDA and CDR2 is SQIVND (reference sequence). V dropped 5 bases and J dropped 4; count of bases not matched to a gene: 7. The CDR3 length is 15 residues. The CDR3 nucleotides are TGTGCCAGTAGTCCCCTTGCGGGAGGGCCAGATACGCAGTATTTT. This translates into CASSPLAGGPDTQYF.

The V gene is TRBV2, the J gene TRBJ2-2; D is possibly TRBD2 (6 bases). Germline-derived CDR1 and CDR2 are SNHLY and FYNNEI. The CDR3 is 15 residues long. The V and J ends lost 0 bases and 4 bases respectively, with 9 bases between them. CDR3 bases: TGTGCCAGCAGTGAAGCGGTTAGCGGCACCGGGGAGCTGTTTTTT. Translated, it gives CASSEAVSGTGELFF.

The chain couples TRBV6-6 to TRBJ1-6, with a tentative D call TRBD1 (5 bases). Trimming left V 6 bases short and J 8 bases short, with 14 bases between. Germline V gene lookup returns CDR1 MNHNY and CDR2 SVGAGI (reference sequence). CDR3 length equals 14 residues. In nucleotides, the CDR3 is TGTGCCAGCAGAGGGGTAGAGGAATATTCACCCCTCCACTTT. Its translation: CASRGVEEYSPLHF.

This chain links TRBV9 with TRBJ2-5, with D possibly being TRBD2 (7 bases). This CDR3 has 15 amino acids. Germline values: CDR1 SGDLS, CDR2 YYNGEE. V lost 3 bases to trimming and J lost 5 bases, with 17 bases between them. The DNA of the CDR3 is TGTGCCAGCAGCGCCCCGAGGGGGGGAGACGAGACCCAGTACTTC. This encodes CASSAPRGGDETQYF.

The J gene is TRBJ1-1, the V gene TRBV29-1; TRBD1 might be the D (5 bases). The germline V gene encodes CDR1 SQVTM and CDR2 ANQGSEA. The CDR3 runs 13 residues. Trimming stripped 3 bases from V and 5 bases from J, with 13 bases between. CDR3 nucleotide sequence: TGCAGCGTTGATCCCTGGACAAATACTGAAGCTTTCTTT. It encodes CSVDPWTNTEAFF.

The V call is TRBV27, the J call TRBJ1-1, with TRBD1 as a possible D gene (6 bases). This CDR3 is 15 amino acids long. Germline CDR1 MNHEY, CDR2 SMNVEV (reference sequence). V lost 5 bases and J lost 4, with 17 bases in between. The CDR3 nucleotides are TGTGCCAGCAGTAGGGGGGGGGCCGCGGGCACTGAAGCTTTCTTT. Protein: CASSRGGAAGTEAFF.

The rearrangement joins TRBV6-2 or TRBV6-3 to TRBJ1-2, with D possibly being TRBD1 (5 bases). Trimming took off 6 bases at V and 10 bases at J, with 12 bases between the two ends. CDR1 is MNHEY, CDR2 SVGEGT, per germline. CDR3 length: 11 residues. The CDR3, as DNA: TGTGCCAGCAGCTATGGGACTTTCTACACCTTC. This gives the protein CASSYGTFYTF.

This clone was recorded a few times. The J gene is TRBJ2-1, the V gene TRBV19, with TRBD1 as a possible D gene (6 bases). The length of the CDR3 is 13 residues. Germline CDR1 is LNHDA and CDR2 is SQIVND (reference sequence). The germline V and J ends were trimmed by 3 bases and 5 bases, with 8 bases remaining between them. In DNA, the CDR3 is TGTGCCAGTAGTATTGGGACAAACAATGAGCAGTTCTTC. It encodes CASSIGTNNEQFF.

The V gene is TRBV28, the J gene TRBJ1-6, with D unresolved. Germline V lookup: CDR1 MDHEN, CDR2 SYDVKM. The CDR3 contains 17 residues. V lost 2 bases and J lost 0, with 11 bases in between. CDR3 in DNA: TGTGCCAGCAGTTTACGGGGTACGAGCTCCTATAATTCACCCCTCCACTTT. It yields the protein CASSLRGTSSYNSPLHF.

The chain joins TRBV5-1 to TRBJ2-7, with 13 bases fitting TRBD2. V was pared by 5 bases and J by 1 base, with 3 bases of the junction left unmatched. Germline V lookup: CDR1 SGHRS, CDR2 YFSETQ. The CDR3 is 15 amino acids. CDR3 protein: CASSRLAGGSYEQYF. CDR3 bases: TGCGCCAGCAGTCGACTAGCGGGAGGTTCCTACGAGCAGTACTTC.

This clone was detected only a few times. The V gene is TRBV11-1, the J gene TRBJ2-1; 10 bases are shared with TRBD2. J lost 2 bases, V lost 4 bases, and 5 bases had no gene match. Germline-derived CDR1 and CDR2 are SGHAT and FQDESV (reference sequence). The CDR3 is 16 amino acids. CDR3 nucleotide sequence: TGTGCCAGCAGCTCCTCTAGCGGGAGCGCCTACAATGAGCAGTTCTTC. It specifies CASSSSSGSAYNEQFF.